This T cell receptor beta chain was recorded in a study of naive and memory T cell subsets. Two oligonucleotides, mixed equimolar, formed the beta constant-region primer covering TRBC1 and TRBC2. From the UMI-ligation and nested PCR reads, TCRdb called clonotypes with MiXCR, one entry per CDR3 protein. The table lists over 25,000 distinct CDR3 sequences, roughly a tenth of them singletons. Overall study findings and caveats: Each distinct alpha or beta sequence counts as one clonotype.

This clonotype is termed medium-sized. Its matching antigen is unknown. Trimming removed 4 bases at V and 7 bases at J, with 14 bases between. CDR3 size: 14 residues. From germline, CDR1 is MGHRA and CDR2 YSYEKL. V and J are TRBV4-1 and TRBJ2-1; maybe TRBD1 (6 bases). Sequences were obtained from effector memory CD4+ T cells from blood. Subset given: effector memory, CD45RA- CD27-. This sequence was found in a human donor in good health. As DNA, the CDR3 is TGCGCCAGCAGCCGCGACAGGTTTAGTAATGAGCAGTTCTTC. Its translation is CASSRDRFSNEQFF.